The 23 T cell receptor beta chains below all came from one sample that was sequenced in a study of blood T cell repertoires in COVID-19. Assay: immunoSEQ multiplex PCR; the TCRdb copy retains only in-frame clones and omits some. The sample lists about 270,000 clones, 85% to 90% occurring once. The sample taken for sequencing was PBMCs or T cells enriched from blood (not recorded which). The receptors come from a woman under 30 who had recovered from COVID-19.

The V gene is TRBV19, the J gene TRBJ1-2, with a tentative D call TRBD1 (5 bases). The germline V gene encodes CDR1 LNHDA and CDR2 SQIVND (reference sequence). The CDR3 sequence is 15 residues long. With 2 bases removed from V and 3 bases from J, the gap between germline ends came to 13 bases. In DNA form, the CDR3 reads TGTGCCAGTAGTATATCCCCAGGGCAGGACTATGGCTACACCTTC. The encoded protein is CASSISPGQDYGYTF.

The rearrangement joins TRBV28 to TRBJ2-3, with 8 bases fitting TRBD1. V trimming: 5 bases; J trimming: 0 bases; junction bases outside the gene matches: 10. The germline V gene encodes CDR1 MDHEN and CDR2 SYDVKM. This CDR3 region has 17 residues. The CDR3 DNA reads TGTGCCAGCAGTCCCTATGGACAGGGCCCTAGCACAGATACGCAGTATTTT. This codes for CASSPYGQGPSTDTQYF. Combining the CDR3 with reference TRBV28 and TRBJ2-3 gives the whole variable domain DVKVTQSSRYLVKRTGEKVFLECVQDMDHENMFWYRQDPGLGLRLIYFSYDVKMKEKGDIPEGYSVSREKKERFSLILESASTNQTSMYLCASSPYGQGPSTDTQYFGPGTRLTVL.

CDR3 amino acids: CASSISDVGTIYNEQFF. DNA of the CDR3: TGTGCCAGTAGTATAAGCGATGTCGGAACTATCTACAATGAGCAGTTCTTC. The chain couples TRBV19 to TRBJ2-1; D is unresolved. Trimming pared 2 bases from V and 3 bases from J, leaving 17 bases between. The CDR3 contains 17 residues. Germline loops: CDR1 LNHDA, CDR2 SQIVND (reference sequence).

CDR3 nucleotides: TGTGCCAGCAGCGCATCTGACAGGGGCGAGCAGTACTTC. Amino acids: CASSASDRGEQYF. The chain couples TRBV9 to TRBJ2-7; 8 bases map to TRBD1. Germline CDR1 SGDLS, CDR2 YYNGEE. The V gene end was trimmed by 3 bases and the J gene end by 6 bases; junction bases not matched to a gene: 5. The CDR3 length is 13 residues.

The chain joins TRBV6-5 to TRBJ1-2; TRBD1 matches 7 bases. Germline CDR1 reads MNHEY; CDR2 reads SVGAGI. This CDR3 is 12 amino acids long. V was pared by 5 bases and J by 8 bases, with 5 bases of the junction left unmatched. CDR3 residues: CASSRDRDGYTF. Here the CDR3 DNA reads TGTGCCAGCAGTCGCGACAGGGACGGCTACACCTTC.

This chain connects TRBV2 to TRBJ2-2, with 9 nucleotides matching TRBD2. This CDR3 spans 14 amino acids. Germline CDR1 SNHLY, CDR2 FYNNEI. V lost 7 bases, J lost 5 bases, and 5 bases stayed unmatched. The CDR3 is CASKWSGGTGELFF. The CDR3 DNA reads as TGTGCCAGCAAATGGAGCGGGGGGACCGGGGAGCTGTTTTTT.

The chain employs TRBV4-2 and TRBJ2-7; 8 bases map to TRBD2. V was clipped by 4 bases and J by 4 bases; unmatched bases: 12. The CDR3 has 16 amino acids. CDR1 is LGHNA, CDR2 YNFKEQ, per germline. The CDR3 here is CASSRDTLTSEYEQYF. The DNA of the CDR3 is TGTGCCAGCAGCCGAGACACTTTGACTAGCGAGTACGAGCAGTACTTC.

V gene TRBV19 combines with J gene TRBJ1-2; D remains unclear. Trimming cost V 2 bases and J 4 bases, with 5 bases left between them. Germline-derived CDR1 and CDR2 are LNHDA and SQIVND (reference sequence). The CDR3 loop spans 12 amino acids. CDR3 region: CASSITAYGYTF. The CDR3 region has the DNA TGTGCCAGTAGTATAACAGCCTATGGCTACACCTTC.

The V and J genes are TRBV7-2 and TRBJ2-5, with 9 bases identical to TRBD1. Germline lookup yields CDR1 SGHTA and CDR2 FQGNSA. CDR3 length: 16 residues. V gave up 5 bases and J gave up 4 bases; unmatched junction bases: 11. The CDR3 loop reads CASSPVGRTGVETQYF. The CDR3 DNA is TGTGCCAGCAGCCCCGTTGGGAGGACAGGGGTAGAGACCCAGTACTTC.

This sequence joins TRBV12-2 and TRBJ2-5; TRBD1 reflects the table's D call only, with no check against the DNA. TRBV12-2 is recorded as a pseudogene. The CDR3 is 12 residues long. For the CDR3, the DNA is TGTGCAAGTCGAACATCAGAAGAGACCCAGTACTTC. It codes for CASRTSEETQYF.

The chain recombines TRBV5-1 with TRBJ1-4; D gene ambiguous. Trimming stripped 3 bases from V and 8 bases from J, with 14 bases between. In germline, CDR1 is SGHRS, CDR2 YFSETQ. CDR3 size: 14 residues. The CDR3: CASSSRLSREKLFF. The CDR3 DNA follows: TGCGCCAGCAGCTCTCGACTGTCGCGAGAAAAACTGTTTTTT.

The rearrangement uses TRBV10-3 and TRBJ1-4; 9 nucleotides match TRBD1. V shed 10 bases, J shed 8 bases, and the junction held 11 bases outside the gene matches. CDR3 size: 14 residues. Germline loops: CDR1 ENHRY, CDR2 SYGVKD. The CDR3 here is CATSTTGGEEKLFF. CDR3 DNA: TGTGCCACCTCTACGACAGGGGGTGAAGAAAAACTGTTTTTT.

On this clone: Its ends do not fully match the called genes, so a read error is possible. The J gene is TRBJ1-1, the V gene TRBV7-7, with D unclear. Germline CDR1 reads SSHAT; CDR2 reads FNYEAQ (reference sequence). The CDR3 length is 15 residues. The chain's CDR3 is CASSPLTDWNTEAFF. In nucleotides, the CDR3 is TGTGCTAGCAGCCCCCTAACGGACTGGAACACTGAAGCTTTCTTT.

As DNA, the CDR3 is TGTGCCAGTAGTTCGGTCTGGGGGGATGAAAAACTGTTTTTT. Protein sequence: CASSSVWGDEKLFF. The chain has TRBV19 and TRBJ1-4, with a weak D call TRBD1 (5 bases). CDR3 size: 14 residues. Trimming took off 5 bases at V and 6 bases at J, with 13 bases between the two ends. The germline gives CDR1 LNHDA, CDR2 SQIVND (reference sequence).

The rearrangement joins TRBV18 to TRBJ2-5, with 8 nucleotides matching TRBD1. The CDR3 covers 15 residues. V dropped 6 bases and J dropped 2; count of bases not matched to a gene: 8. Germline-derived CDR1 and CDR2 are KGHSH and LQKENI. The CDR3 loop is CASSPGQGGQETQYF. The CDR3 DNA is TGTGCCAGCTCCCCCGGACAGGGTGGACAAGAGACCCAGTACTTC.

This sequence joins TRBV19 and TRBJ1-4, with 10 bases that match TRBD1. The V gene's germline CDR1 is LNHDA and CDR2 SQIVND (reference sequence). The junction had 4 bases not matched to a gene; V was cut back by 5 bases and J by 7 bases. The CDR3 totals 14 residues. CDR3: CASSPGQGFEKLFF. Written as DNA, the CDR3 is TGTGCCAGTAGTCCGGGACAGGGGTTTGAAAAACTGTTTTTT.

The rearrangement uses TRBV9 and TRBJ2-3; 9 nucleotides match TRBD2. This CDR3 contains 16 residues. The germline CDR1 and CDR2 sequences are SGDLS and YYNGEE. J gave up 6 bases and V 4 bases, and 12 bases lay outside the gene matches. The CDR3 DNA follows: TGTGCCAGCAGCCCCCGGAGAGCTAGCGGGAAGGATACGCAGTATTTT. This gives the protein CASSPRRASGKDTQYF.

The CDR3 loop reads CANRVFLAGVETQYF. CDR3 bases: TGTGCCAATAGGGTTTTCCTAGCGGGGGTAGAGACCCAGTACTTC. The V call is TRBV2, the J call TRBJ2-5; 10 bases align to TRBD2. With V trimmed by 10 bases and J by 4 bases, 12 bases remained unmatched. This CDR3 has 15 amino acids. Germline V gene lookup returns CDR1 SNHLY and CDR2 FYNNEI.

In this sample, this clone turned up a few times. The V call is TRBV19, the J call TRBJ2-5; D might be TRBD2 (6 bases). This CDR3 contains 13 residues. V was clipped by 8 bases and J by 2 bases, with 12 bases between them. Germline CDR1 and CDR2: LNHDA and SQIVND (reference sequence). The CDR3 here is CASWSGRQETQYF. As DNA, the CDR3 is TGTGCCAGTTGGAGCGGGCGACAAGAGACCCAGTACTTC.

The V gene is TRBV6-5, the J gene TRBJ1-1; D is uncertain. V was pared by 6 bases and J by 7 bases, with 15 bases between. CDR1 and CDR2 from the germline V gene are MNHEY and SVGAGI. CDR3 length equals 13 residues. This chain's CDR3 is CASRPPYGVEAFF. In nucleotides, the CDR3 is TGTGCCAGCAGACCACCTTACGGTGTTGAAGCTTTCTTT.

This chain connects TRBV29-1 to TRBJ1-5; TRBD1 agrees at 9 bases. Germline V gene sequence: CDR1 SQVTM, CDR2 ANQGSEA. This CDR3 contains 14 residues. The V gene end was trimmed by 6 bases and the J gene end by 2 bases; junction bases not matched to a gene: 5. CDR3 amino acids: CSVTQGAGNQPQHF. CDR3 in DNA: TGCAGCGTGACACAGGGGGCTGGCAATCAGCCCCAGCATTTT.

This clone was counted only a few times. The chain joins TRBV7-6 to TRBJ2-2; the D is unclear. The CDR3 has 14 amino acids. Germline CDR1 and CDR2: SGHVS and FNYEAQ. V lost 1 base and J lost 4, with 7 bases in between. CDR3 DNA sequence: TGTGCCAGCAGCTTAGGGCCGGGCACCGGGGAGCTGTTTTTT. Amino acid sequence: CASSLGPGTGELFF. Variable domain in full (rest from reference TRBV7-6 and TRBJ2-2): GAGVSQSPRYKVTKRGQDVALRCDPISGHVSLYWYRQALGQGPEFLTYFNYEAQQDKSGLPNDRFSAERPEGSISTLTIQRTEQRDSAMYRCASSLGPGTGELFFGEGSRLTVL.

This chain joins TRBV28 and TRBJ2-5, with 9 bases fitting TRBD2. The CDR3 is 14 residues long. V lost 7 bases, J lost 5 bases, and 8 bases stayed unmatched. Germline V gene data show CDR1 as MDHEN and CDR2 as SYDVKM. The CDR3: CASNPALAGETQYF. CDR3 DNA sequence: TGTGCCAGCAATCCAGCCCTAGCGGGGGAGACCCAGTACTTC.